A selection of T cell receptor beta chains follows, all from one sample in a study of T-cell memory formation after mild COVID-19. TCRdb independently ran MiXCR on the 5' RACE reads; one entry per CDR3 protein. The sample has 400,000 to 500,000 distinct CDR3 sequences, 24% seen once. The sequencing sample was made of PBMCs or a T cell subset sorted from them (not recorded which). The receptors were gathered from an adult woman who had mild COVID-19 (a few samples of this study predate the infection). Cell type and time point are not known. Both conserved end residues are part of each CDR3. The D gene is left open where the match is weak. Expanded clones get a size class; other rows say once, few or many, or leave the size out.

.,TRBV19,TRBJ2-7,.,CASSPPGPTYEQYF,TGTGCCAGTAGCCCCCCGGGACCGACCTACGAGCAGTACTTC
.,TRBV12-3/TRBV12-4,TRBJ1-2,TRBD1,CASSSVGQLHVVNEGYTF,TGTGCCAGCAGTTCCGTGGGACAGCTCCACGTCGTTAACGAGGGCTACACCTTC
few,TRBV11-3,TRBJ1-2,TRBD1,CASSSMMDRPNYGYTF,TGTGCCAGCAGCTCAATGATGGACAGGCCTAACTATGGCTACACCTTC
.,TRBV4-1,TRBJ2-1,.,CASSQEWGGSYNEQFF,TGCGCCAGCAGCCAAGAGTGGGGAGGCTCCTACAATGAGCAGTTCTTC
few,TRBV28,TRBJ2-7,.,CASAGSTGRTGGEQYF,TGTGCCTCTGCAGGCTCGACAGGGCGTACCGGGGGCGAGCAGTACTTC
.,TRBV12-3/TRBV12-4,TRBJ1-5,.,CASSLGGGRQPQHF,TGTGCCAGCAGTTTAGGAGGAGGGCGACAGCCCCAGCATTTT
.,TRBV5-1,TRBJ2-7,.,CASSLEQGSYEQYF,TGCGCCAGCAGCTTGGAACAGGGCTCCTACGAGCAGTACTTC
few,TRBV4-2,TRBJ2-7,TRBD2,CASSQDSGRVYEQYF,TGTGCCAGCAGCCAAGACTCCGGGAGGGTCTACGAGCAGTACTTC
few,TRBV2,TRBJ2-3,TRBD1,CASRRGTGGTTDTQYF,TGTGCCAGCAGGAGAGGGACAGGGGGGACCACAGATACGCAGTATTTT
once,TRBV30,TRBJ2-4,TRBD1,CAWGQANIQYF,TGTGCCTGGGGACAGGCAAACATTCAGTACTTC
few,TRBV6-1,TRBJ2-5,.,CASIRAPQETQYF,TGTGCCAGCATAAGGGCCCCGCAAGAGACCCAGTACTTC
once,TRBV29-1,TRBJ1-1,.,CSVTDTLGAEAFF,TGCAGCGTGACGGACACCCTCGGGGCTGAAGCTTTCTTT
few,TRBV7-2,TRBJ1-5,.,CASSFGRGDQPQHF,TGTGCCAGCAGCTTCGGCAGGGGAGATCAGCCCCAGCATTTT
few,TRBV7-6,TRBJ2-1,TRBD2,CASSLSSGGGLFF,TGTGCCAGCAGCTTATCGAGCGGGGGCGGCCTGTTCTTC
.,TRBV7-9,TRBJ2-5,.,CASGETRETQYF,TGTGCCAGTGGGGAGACCCGGGAGACCCAGTACTTC
few,TRBV2,TRBJ1-3,.,CASRPDRPSGNTIYF,TGTGCCAGCAGGCCCGACAGACCCTCTGGAAACACCATATATTTT
.,TRBV18,TRBJ1-6,.,CASSPGLQPPLHF,TGTGCCAGCTCACCCGGGCTCCAGCCACCCCTCCACTTT
.,TRBV7-9,TRBJ2-5,.,CASSLGGALRETQYF,TGTGCCAGCAGCTTAGGAGGGGCTCTTCGAGAGACCCAGTACTTC
.,TRBV12-3/TRBV12-4,TRBJ2-1,TRBD1,CASRLPTGNYNEQFF,TGTGCCAGCAGACTCCCGACAGGGAACTACAATGAGCAGTTCTTC
.,TRBV7-9,TRBJ2-3,TRBD1,CASSLVGTGVGDTQYF,TGTGCCAGCAGCTTAGTTGGGACAGGGGTAGGAGATACGCAGTATTTT
many,TRBV7-2,TRBJ2-1,TRBD1,CASSLGGTGSKNEQFF,TGTGCCAGCAGCTTAGGGGGGACAGGGTCGAAAAATGAGCAGTTCTTC
few,TRBV5-6,TRBJ2-1,.,CASSLFRNEQFF,TGTGCCAGCAGCTTGTTCCGCAATGAGCAGTTCTTC
.,TRBV12-3/TRBV12-4,TRBJ2-5,.,CASRPDLAETQYF,TGTGCCAGCAGGCCGGACCTGGCAGAGACCCAGTACTTC
.,TRBV7-9,TRBJ2-1,TRBD2,CASSGGKTSGPNEQFF,TGTGCCAGCAGCGGAGGGAAGACTAGCGGTCCCAATGAGCAGTTCTTC
.,TRBV20-1,TRBJ2-3,.,CSARTRRGTDTQYF,TGCAGTGCGAGGACACGAAGGGGCACAGATACGCAGTATTTT
few,TRBV7-9,TRBJ1-2,.,CASSLRDGNYGYTF,TGTGCCAGCAGCCTCCGGGACGGTAACTATGGCTACACCTTC
.,TRBV24-1,TRBJ2-3,TRBD1,CATSDLGTGFADTQYF,TGTGCCACCAGTGATTTGGGGACAGGGTTTGCAGATACGCAGTATTTT
few,TRBV20-1,TRBJ2-7,TRBD1,CSATGTGGYQSSYEQYF,TGCAGTGCTACCGGGACAGGGGGCTATCAAAGCTCCTACGAGCAGTACTTC
few,TRBV5-1,TRBJ2-1,TRBD2,CASSRELAGGINEQFF,TGCGCCAGCAGTCGCGAACTAGCGGGGGGGATCAATGAGCAGTTCTTC
.,TRBV29-1,TRBJ2-7,.,CSVVGRQGGYEQYF,TGCAGCGTTGTCGGTCGGCAGGGCGGCTACGAGCAGTACTTC
.,TRBV11-1,TRBJ2-1,TRBD1,CASSLEGTGLNEQFF,TGTGCCAGCAGCCTAGAGGGGACAGGGCTGAATGAGCAGTTCTTC
few,TRBV29-1,TRBJ2-5,.,CSVERDVQETQYF,TGCAGCGTTGAAAGGGATGTCCAAGAGACCCAGTACTTC
few,TRBV5-5,TRBJ2-1,TRBD2,CASSRTSGYNEQFF,TGTGCCAGCAGCCGGACTAGCGGCTACAATGAGCAGTTCTTC
.,TRBV18,TRBJ2-7,.,CASSLTDVSSYEQYF,TGTGCCAGCTCACTGACGGATGTAAGCTCCTACGAGCAGTACTTC
few,TRBV30,TRBJ2-2,.,CAWNLGPGELFF,TGTGCCTGGAATTTAGGACCCGGGGAGCTGTTTTTT
.,TRBV18,TRBJ2-1,.,CASSSSGTPSYNEQFF,TGTGCCAGCTCATCTTCCGGGACGCCTTCCTACAATGAGCAGTTCTTC
.,TRBV5-1,TRBJ1-2,.,CASSWTGTNYGYTF,TGCGCCAGCAGCTGGACGGGGACTAACTATGGCTACACCTTC
.,TRBV7-2,TRBJ2-3,.,CASSPPHRRDTQYF,TGTGCCAGCAGCCCCCCCCACAGGAGAGATACGCAGTATTTT
many,TRBV7-3,TRBJ2-3,.,CASSSTSTDTQYF,TGTGCCAGCAGTTCGACTAGCACAGATACGCAGTATTTT
.,TRBV7-2,TRBJ2-7,.,CASTNEPAYEQYF,TGTGCCAGCACAAACGAGCCCGCCTACGAGCAGTACTTC
few,TRBV10-3,TRBJ1-1,.,CAISKQGQNTEAFF,TGTGCCATCAGTAAACAGGGTCAGAACACTGAAGCTTTCTTT
.,TRBV9,TRBJ1-1,TRBD1,CASSVQGESTEAFF,TGTGCCAGCAGCGTACAGGGGGAGTCCACTGAAGCTTTCTTT
.,TRBV3-1,TRBJ2-1,.,CASSQDRGVYYNEQFF,TGTGCCAGCAGCCAAGATAGAGGGGTCTACTACAATGAGCAGTTCTTC
many,TRBV7-2,TRBJ1-2,.,CASSLDSYGYTF,TGTGCCAGCAGCTTAGACAGCTATGGCTACACCTTC
.,TRBV7-8,TRBJ1-1,.,CASSSITGSKAFF,TGTGCCAGCAGCTCAATTACAGGGTCGAAAGCTTTCTTT
.,TRBV10-3,TRBJ2-3,.,CAIRGSEMATDTQYF,TGTGCCATCAGGGGGTCCGAGATGGCGACAGATACGCAGTATTTT
.,TRBV7-6,TRBJ2-1,.,CASSLYREYNEQFF,TGTGCCAGCAGCTTATATCGGGAATACAATGAGCAGTTCTTC
many,TRBV11-2,TRBJ1-3,.,CASSGQGLSGNTIYF,TGTGCCAGCAGCGGCCAGGGCCTCTCTGGAAACACCATATATTTT
.,TRBV6-1,TRBJ1-5,TRBD1,CASSGTGVGSNQPQHF,TGTGCCAGCAGTGGGACAGGGGTCGGGAGCAATCAGCCCCAGCATTTT
few,TRBV7-9,TRBJ2-7,.,CASSSHPGGPTYEQYF,TGTGCCAGCAGCTCCCACCCCGGTGGACCAACCTACGAGCAGTACTTC